This T cell receptor (beta chain) derives from a study of T cells and Merkel cell carcinoma outcomes. Whole-study results and caveats: Reportedly, T-cell repertoire with density predicts Merkel cell carcinoma outcomes.

About this clone itself: Antigen: not known.

Assay used: immunoSEQ multiplex PCR; TCRdb lists only in-frame clones, some missing. The table shows about 15,000 clones, with roughly 80% occurring only once. Trimming stripped 5 bases from V and 0 bases from J, with 9 bases between. The CDR3 extends over 14 amino acids. Germline-derived CDR1 and CDR2 are SGHTA and FQGNSA. The rearrangement uses TRBV7-2 and TRBJ2-3; tentatively, D is TRBD1 or TRBD2 (5 bases each). The sample was tumor tissue from Merkel cell carcinoma. The sequence was collected from a human donor with Merkel cell carcinoma. CDR3 in amino acids: CASSPGPSTDTQYF. In DNA form, the CDR3 reads TGTGCCAGCAGCCCGGGACCTAGCACAGATACGCAGTATTTT.